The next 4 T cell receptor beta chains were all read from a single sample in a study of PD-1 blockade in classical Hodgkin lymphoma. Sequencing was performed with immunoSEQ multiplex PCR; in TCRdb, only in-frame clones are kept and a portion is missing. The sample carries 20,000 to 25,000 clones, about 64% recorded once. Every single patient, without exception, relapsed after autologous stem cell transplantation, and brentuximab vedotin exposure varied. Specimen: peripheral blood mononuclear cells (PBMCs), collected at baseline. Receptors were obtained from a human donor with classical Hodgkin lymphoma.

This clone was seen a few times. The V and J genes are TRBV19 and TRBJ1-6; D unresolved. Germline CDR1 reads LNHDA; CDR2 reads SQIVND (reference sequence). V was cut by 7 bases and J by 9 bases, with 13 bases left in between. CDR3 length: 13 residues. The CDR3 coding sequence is TGTGCCAGTAACGTAGGGATCGCTTCACCCCTCCACTTT. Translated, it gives CASNVGIASPLHF.

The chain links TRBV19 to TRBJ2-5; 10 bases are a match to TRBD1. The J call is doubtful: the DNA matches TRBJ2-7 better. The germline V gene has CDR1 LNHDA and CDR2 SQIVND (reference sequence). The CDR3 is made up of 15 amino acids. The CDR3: CASSLRDRGPYEQYF. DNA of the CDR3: TGTGCCAGTAGTCTCCGGGACAGGGGTCCCTACGAGCAGTACTTC.

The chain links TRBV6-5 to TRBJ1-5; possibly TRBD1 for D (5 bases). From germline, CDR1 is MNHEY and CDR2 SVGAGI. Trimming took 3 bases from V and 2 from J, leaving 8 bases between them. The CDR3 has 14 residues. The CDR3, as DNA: TGTGCCAGCAGTTATGGAGGGGGCAATCAGCCCCAGCATTTT. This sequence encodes CASSYGGGNQPQHF.

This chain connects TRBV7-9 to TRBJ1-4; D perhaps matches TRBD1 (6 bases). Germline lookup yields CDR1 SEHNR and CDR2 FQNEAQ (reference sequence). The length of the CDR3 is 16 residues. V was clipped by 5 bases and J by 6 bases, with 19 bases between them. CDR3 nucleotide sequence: TGTGCCAGCAGCAACAGGGATGGGAGGAATCATGAAAAACTGTTTTTT. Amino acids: CASSNRDGRNHEKLFF.